This T cell receptor (beta chain) was identified during a study of cytomegalovirus exposure and HLA in healthy donors. Turning to the study itself: Of 350 to 400 genotyped donors, roughly 76% grouped in the Caucasian-associated ancestry cluster. General observations from the study: The majority of CMV-associated TCR beta chains were reported as apparently HLA-restricted in a later analysis. For TCR beta chains, V- and J-gene trimming was later linked to a missense DCLRE1C variant. The study designated 150 or so TCR beta chains cytomegalovirus-associated.

A multiplex PCR was run with 60 Vbeta primers and 13 Jbeta primers. Profiling relied on immunoSEQ multiplex PCR, and the TCRdb table lists in-frame clones only, not all of them. Of around 200,000 clones detected, approximately 86% appear once; the ten largest clones hold roughly 0.32%. The junction had 11 bases not matched to a gene; V was cut back by 4 bases and J by 7 bases. CDR3 length: 16 amino acids. Per the germline V gene, CDR1 is KGHSH and CDR2 is LQKENI. To note about this clone: Its specificity is unknown.

The genes are TRBV18 and TRBJ2-7; TRBD1 aligns across 12 bases. The sequenced material came from PBMCs. The clonotype comes from a young woman in good health and CMV-seronegative. This CDR3 is CASSQTVGQGAGEQYF. The DNA of the CDR3 is TGTGCCAGCTCACAAACGGTGGGACAGGGGGCCGGGGAGCAGTACTTC. The variable domain in full, completed from reference TRBV18 and TRBJ2-7, reads NAGVMQNPRHLVRRRGQEARLRCSPMKGHSHVYWYRQLPEEGLKFMVYLQKENIIDESGMPKERFSAEFPKEGPSILRIQQVVRGDSAAYFCASSQTVGQGAGEQYFGPGTRLTVT.